The text below deals with one T cell receptor (beta chain). The data derive from a study of blood T cell repertoires in COVID-19. As for the study in general: Material from acute and convalescent COVID-19 was sourced from the United States, Italy and Spain.

In the source study's methods: Amplified reference gene primers provided the basis for estimating nucleated cell counts. TCRdb's copy holds only in-frame clones and misses some; the assay was immunoSEQ multiplex PCR. V, J and clone size reflect that table, while D and trimming were determined from the DNA. This table has 210,000 or so clones, approximately 90% appearing once. Germline CDR1 and CDR2: MGHRA and YSYEKL. The CDR3 contains 17 residues. After removal of 1 base from V and 7 bases from J, the junction contained 10 bases not matched to a gene. The chain couples TRBV4-1 to TRBJ2-1; 10 bases fit TRBD1. What was sequenced was peripheral blood. The clonotype was recovered from a man aged 30 to 45 with COVID-19, enrolled during active disease. CDR3 in amino acids: CASSQVDRGLLRNEQFF. The CDR3, as DNA: TGCGCCAGCAGCCAAGTCGACAGGGGGCTCCTAAGGAATGAGCAGTTCTTC.